The clone carrying this T cell receptor (beta chain) has a single count. This entry belongs to a study of blood T cell repertoires in COVID-19. Turning to the study itself: Specimens from acute and convalescent COVID-19 originated in the United States, Italy and Spain. T cells, B-cell-depleted T cells, or PBMCs provided the cDNA or gDNA that served as material.

In the authors' methods: Amplification of reference gene primers provided the estimated nucleated cell counts. Here immunoSEQ multiplex PCR was the method, and the copy in TCRdb shows in-frame clones only, minus some. V and J calls and clone size are given by that table; D and trimming were obtained from the DNA. The sample holds about 59,000 clones, approximately 90% seen once. Per germline, CDR1 MNHNY and CDR2 SVGAGI (reference sequence). The J segment lost 2 bases and the V segment lost 7 bases, leaving 7 bases of the junction unmatched. The CDR3 totals 15 residues. This sequence joins TRBV6-6 and TRBJ2-5; 10 nucleotides line up with TRBD1. The sequencing sample was made of peripheral blood. The sequence was obtained from a man at least 80 years old with acute or convalescent COVID-19. The CDR3 DNA reads TGTGCCAGCAATACCCCGGGACAGGGGCAAGAGACCCAGTACTTC. This encodes CASNTPGQGQETQYF.